This T cell receptor (beta chain) was observed in a study of blood T cell repertoires in COVID-19 (TCRdb year 2020). Study-wide context: Samples from collaborators originated in the United States, Italy and Spain and spanned both the acute and convalescent phases of COVID-19. The material from the prospective study consisted of cDNA or gDNA derived from T cells, B-cell-depleted T cells, or PBMCs. Deeply sampled blood TCRbeta repertoires from subjects exposed to, actively infected with, or recovered from COVID-19 were included in the dataset. A freely available public database, intended as a resource for researchers studying the immune response to SARS-CoV-2, is where the repertoires were released. Samples were obtained from the ongoing ImmuneRACE study (first 160 participants) and from 1,000 to 1,500 subjects provided by 6 global collaborators. Sample metadata almost always included a de-identified subject ID, COVID-19 status, age in years and sex. Where HLA class I and class II types were available, the types were taken from metadata supplied by the sample provider, not from assay-based typing.

CDR1 and CDR2 are read off the germline V gene (reference sequence) as LGHDT and YNNKEL. V gives up 5 bases and J gives up 10 bases, and the segment between their germline ends measures 17 bases. The CDR3 measures 13 amino acids from cysteine to phenylalanine. Solely the CDR3 DNA is kept, with 39 bases framed from the first base. At one collaborating source in Seattle, patients were enrolled during active infection and were followed longitudinally through the course of disease. Collaborating institutions collected whole blood in K2EDTA tubes following their own protocols. For TCRbeta analysis, collaborator samples were shipped as frozen whole blood, as isolated PBMCs, or as DNA extracted from either sample type. On the study overall, not on this receptor specifically: The quantity of clinical and demographic metadata differed by source and by participant and was supplied without curation.

The immunoSEQ Assay, a bias-controlled multiplex PCR, was used to amplify TCRbeta CDR3 regions from genomic DNA. The authors processed their data as follows. Nucleated cell counts per sample were estimated from amplification of reference gene primers within the assay. To quantify the absolute abundance of each unique TCRbeta CDR3 rearrangement, sequence reads were collapsed and filtered. Productive Simpson clonality was computed per sample as the square root of Simpson's diversity index over productive rearrangements. Entries here come from immuneACCESS through TCRdb and include only in-frame sequences with V and J called. Some clones fail to appear in such tables; in the studies checked, an unresolved V gene covers under half of the shortfall, and the cause of the remainder is unknown. V, J and clone size reflect that table, while D and trimming were determined from the DNA. In all, the sample holds hundreds of thousands of clones, and 70% to 90% of those were seen once. The ten most abundant clones make up about 7.6% of the sample.

Worth noting for this clone: Its antigen target is currently unknown. The input lacks base qualities; no much larger clone sits a single base away.

The receptor comes from a woman aged 60-75 years with COVID-19, enrolled during active disease. The V and J genes are TRBV3-1 (or the pseudogene TRBV3-2) and TRBJ1-1; TRBD1 is perhaps the D gene, given 5 matching bases. The specimen was peripheral blood. In nucleotides, the sequence is TGTGCCAGCAGCTGGACAAACGAAGGCCCAGCTTTCTTT. Its translation reads: CASSWTNEGPAFF.